This TCR beta chain originates from a study of OX40 agonist ivuxolimab in advanced cancers. For the study at large: Dosing consisted of intravenous ivuxolimab at 0.01 to 10 mg/kg every 2 weeks. Each dose-escalation patient presented with hepatocellular carcinoma, melanoma, renal cell or head and neck cancer.

J was trimmed by 7 bases and V by 6 bases; bases with no gene match: 9. CDR3 length: 15 amino acids. The germline CDR1 and CDR2 sequences are MNHEY and SVGAGI. Repertoires were generated with immunoSEQ multiplex PCR, while TCRdb's copy carries only in-frame clones and drops some. This sample yields under 15,000 clones, of which about four fifths are seen a single time; around 35% belongs to the top ten. Autoimmune disease history or systemic immunosuppression led to patient exclusion. This clonotype was sampled from an adult with an advanced solid tumor such as melanoma, head and neck, liver or kidney cancer. The chain is built from TRBV6-5 and TRBJ2-1; 10 positions agree with TRBD2. The source material was CD4+ or CD8+ T cells sorted from blood, sampled in a trial of the OX40 agonist ivuxolimab. The CDR3 is CASSPLAGDRNEQFF. As DNA, the CDR3 is TGTGCCAGCAGCCCCCTAGCGGGGGACAGAAATGAGCAGTTCTTC.